This TCR beta chain originates from a study of cytomegalovirus exposure and HLA in healthy donors. The study's findings and limits: Among the CMV-associated chains, three were confirmed in vitro as specific for CMV antigens. In an earlier analysis, productive rearrangement rates for most beta V segments clustered near 87% or 30%. 87-base-pair reads could not separate some V segments, including TRBV6-2 and TRBV6-3.

As for the donors, each was a healthy bone marrow donor. Germline CDR1 reads SGDLS; CDR2 reads YYNGEE. The CDR3 extends over 15 amino acids. V was pared by 5 bases and J by 6 bases, with 17 bases between. The PCR was carried out with 60 Vbeta primers and 13 Jbeta primers. Assay: immunoSEQ multiplex PCR; the TCRdb copy retains only in-frame clones and omits some. The sample lists roughly 100,000 clones, 60% to 85% occurring once. Concerning this clone itself: The antigen is not known.

Material: PBMCs. The TCR was taken from a woman aged 40 to 50 in good health and CMV-seropositive. The V and J genes are TRBV9 and TRBJ2-2, with a possible D match to TRBD1 (5 bases). DNA of the CDR3: TGTGCCAGCAGTCTGGGGTCGTTCAGGGCCGGGGAGCTGTTTTTT. Protein: CASSLGSFRAGELFF.